The 17 T cell receptor beta chains given below trace back to one sample, sequenced in a study of monozygotic twins with inflammatory bowel disease. One entry per CDR3 protein, without DNA, is what TCRdb gives after re-calling the 5' RACE reads. This table holds 300,000 to 450,000 distinct CDR3 sequences. The sample taken for sequencing was blood. The receptors originated from a human donor with ulcerative colitis or Crohn's disease, or a healthy co-twin of an affected twin (not recorded which).

The gene calls are TRBV12-3 or TRBV12-4 and TRBJ2-7; the D call of TRBD1 rests on TCRdb alone, since no DNA is present to check it. CDR3 length: 14 amino acids. CDR3 sequence reads: CASSGTGGAYEQYF.

The gene calls are TRBV27 and TRBJ1-3; TCRdb gives TRBD1 as the D gene, but with no DNA this cannot be confirmed. CDR1 MNHEY and CDR2 SMNVEV come from the germline V gene (reference sequence). CDR3 length: 15 residues. CDR3 in amino acids: CASRAGTGTGNTIYF.

This chain connects TRBV18 to TRBJ2-1; the TCRdb call, TRBD2, lacks DNA for checking. Germline CDR1 KGHSH, CDR2 LQKENI. CDR3 length: 17 amino acids. The CDR3 sequence is CASSPQGSGGAANEQFF.

J is TRBJ2-7 and V is TRBV28; there is no DNA to check the TCRdb D call of TRBD1. CDR3 length: 15 amino acids. Germline CDR1 and CDR2: MDHEN and SYDVKM. CDR3 residues: CASSSSTGAGYEQYF.

The rearrangement uses TRBV9 and TRBJ1-6. Germline CDR1 and CDR2: SGDLS and YYNGEE. The CDR3 covers 16 residues. This CDR3 reads CASSGEAGLYNSPLHF.

The chain employs TRBV20-1 and TRBJ1-1. CDR3 length: 11 amino acids. Looked up from germline, CDR1 is DFQATT and CDR2 is SNEGSKA (reference sequence). The CDR3 loop is CSAIWDTEAFF.

J is TRBJ2-7 and V is TRBV9; there is no DNA to check the TCRdb D call of TRBD2. This CDR3 has 14 residues. CDR1 SGDLS and CDR2 YYNGEE come from the germline V gene. The CDR3: CASSVGTSVYEQYF.

The chain couples TRBV6-1 to TRBJ1-2. There are 15 residues in the CDR3. Germline V CDR1 and CDR2: MNHNS, SASEGT. The chain's CDR3 is CASSRNRGSSYGYTF.

V is TRBV6-2 or TRBV6-3 and J is TRBJ2-1; TCRdb designates TRBD1, a call that cannot be tested without DNA. Germline-derived CDR1 and CDR2 are MNHEY and SVGEGT. The CDR3 has 15 residues. The CDR3 sequence is CASSWGVKEDNEQFF.

The CDR3: CASTPTGVYYEQYF. V gene TRBV6-2 or TRBV6-3 combines with J gene TRBJ2-7; lacking DNA, the TRBD1 call made by TCRdb goes unchecked. CDR3 length equals 14 residues. The V gene's germline CDR1 is MNHEY and CDR2 SVGEGT.

The V call is TRBV11-2, the J call TRBJ2-1. This CDR3 comprises 15 residues. Germline loops: CDR1 SGHAT, CDR2 FQNNGV. The CDR3 protein is CASSLDATAYNEQFF. Full variable domain (outside the CDR3, taken from reference TRBV11-2 and TRBJ2-1): EAGVAQSPRYKIIEKRQSVAFWCNPISGHATLYWYQQILGQGPKLLIQFQNNGVVDDSQLPKDRFSAERLKGVDSTLKIQPAKLEDSAVYLCASSLDATAYNEQFFGPGTRLTVL.

The V and J genes are TRBV25-1 and TRBJ2-7; the TRBD2 assignment by TCRdb is unverifiable without DNA. Germline V gene lookup returns CDR1 MGHDK and CDR2 SYGVNS. The CDR3 sequence is 15 residues long. The CDR3 reads CASSEGPGALYEQYF.

V and J are TRBV15 and TRBJ2-5. Germline V CDR1 and CDR2: LNHNV, YYDKDF (reference sequence). CDR3 length: 11 amino acids. The CDR3 loop is CATSNQETQYF.

The rearrangement uses TRBV19 and TRBJ2-1; there is no DNA to check the TCRdb D call of TRBD2. Per the germline V gene, CDR1 is LNHDA and CDR2 is SQIVND (reference sequence). This CDR3 comprises 14 residues. CDR3 sequence: CASSIDGRYNEQFF.

This chain uses TRBV5-1 with TRBJ2-2; TCRdb outputs TRBD1, but without DNA this stays unchecked. The CDR3 loop spans 14 amino acids. The germline V gene encodes CDR1 SGHRS and CDR2 YFSETQ. This chain's CDR3 is CASSWDSYTGELFF.

The chain recombines TRBV28 with TRBJ1-6; TCRdb indicates TRBD1, and absent DNA this call remains unverified. The CDR3 covers 15 residues. Germline CDR1 MDHEN, CDR2 SYDVKM. The chain's CDR3 is CASSLSEGEYSPLHF.

This CDR3 reads CSARDQRGLISSIYF. The J gene is TRBJ1-3, the V gene TRBV20-1; TCRdb's D call of TRBD1 is untestable without DNA. This CDR3 region has 15 residues. Per the germline V gene, CDR1 is DFQATT and CDR2 is SNEGSKA (reference sequence).